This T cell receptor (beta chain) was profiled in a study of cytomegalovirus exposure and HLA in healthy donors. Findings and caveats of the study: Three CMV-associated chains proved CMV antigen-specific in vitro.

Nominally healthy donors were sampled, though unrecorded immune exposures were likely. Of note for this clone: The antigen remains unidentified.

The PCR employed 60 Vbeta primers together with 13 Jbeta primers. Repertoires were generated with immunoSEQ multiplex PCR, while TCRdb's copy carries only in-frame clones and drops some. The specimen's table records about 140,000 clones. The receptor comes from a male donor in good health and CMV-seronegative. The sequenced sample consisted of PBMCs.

The CDR3, as DNA: TGCAGCGTTGCCCGACAGACAGATACGCAGTATTTT. The encoded protein is CSVARQTDTQYF. The rearrangement joins TRBV29-1 to TRBJ2-3, with D possibly being TRBD1 (5 bases). V shed 4 bases and J shed 3 bases, with 8 bases lying between them. CDR1 is SQVTM, CDR2 ANQGSEA, per germline. This CDR3 has 12 amino acids.